This T cell receptor beta chain was sequenced during a study of cytomegalovirus exposure and HLA in healthy donors (dated by TCRdb to 2016 to 2017). Turning to the overall study: In an earlier analysis of around 540 of the donors, 276 Gb of sequence data and some 120 million unique TCR beta sequences from about 190 million T cells were reported. An earlier analysis of 587 of the donors used high-throughput TCR beta sequencing to judge whether each TCR beta V gene segment behaved as functional or pseudogenic. A later genetic analysis used genome-wide SNP genotypes for 398 of the 666 donors, treating that subset as a discovery cohort. Among the roughly 400 genotyped donors, 75% to 90% belonged to the genetic ancestry cluster associated with self-reported Caucasian donors. On average, around 200,000 unique TCR beta nucleotide sequences were sequenced per donor among several hundred genotyped donors of the cohort, with around 19% of those sequences being non-productive. Besides the first cohort of some 670 subjects, a separate validation cohort made up of about 120 different subjects was used. Class I and class II HLA loci were covered by the typing at four-digit resolution. Five DR-DQ haplotypes were treated as single units for association and clustering because of strong linkage in the cohort. A later analysis re-examined previously published TCR beta repertoires from roughly 720 donors and added high-resolution HLA genotyping to investigate patterns of TCR occurrence. Rather than drawing on any new phenotypic data, the later analysis identified candidate immune exposures from TCR beta sequences and the way those sequences occurred across donors. Donor age, sex, ethnicity and CMV serostatus were compiled alongside the repertoire data. All discovery cohort repertoires had been generated using a single sequencing platform. Typing coverage differed by locus: A, B, C, DRB1 and DQB1 were typed in roughly 620-640 donors, DQA1 in 522, DPA1 in some 610, and DPB1 in 400 to 480. An early release covering roughly 640 HLA-typed donors comprised about 300 gigabases of sequencing data and some 79 million unique TCR sequences. The study used immunosequencing to profile the T cell repertoires of hundreds of subjects and linked those repertoires to cytomegalovirus serostatus. To predict cytomegalovirus infection status, the study combined high-throughput TCR immunosequencing, statistical association of individual TCRs with disease status, and machine learning. The study was designed to test whether signatures of past pathogen exposure could be identified by cataloging public T cell receptors. The paper as a whole reports these results and caveats: Compared with the roughly 700-donor mean, donors in an Asian-associated ancestry cluster had fewer N-insertions in productive TCRs, according to a later genetic analysis. In a later analysis, the rate of TCR association differed among HLA loci, with DRB1 alleles having the most associated TCRs and HLA-C alleles having the fewest. Because counts were too low, approximately 18 rarely observed V segments, including chromosome 9 orphons, were excluded from the earlier analysis of about 500 of the donors. Because HLA typing was unavailable for some donors at each locus, only the typed subset was used in association tests. In the study, approximately 160 TCR beta chains were listed as associated with cytomegalovirus. A further reported finding was that TCR beta sequences accurately predicted the HLA-A and HLA-B alleles for most subjects in the first cohort. This cohort had only TCR beta chains sequenced, and the lack of alpha or paired-chain data limited which features could be detected. At a false discovery rate of 0.05, a later analysis linked under 20,000 TCR beta sequences to specific HLA alleles. Most TCR sequences were seen in very few donors, while some public TCRs were found in many individuals. Presence/absence analyses assumed roughly uniform sequencing depth across donors, an assumption that may not hold. Several of the top co-occurrence clusters appeared to be linked to parvovirus B19, influenza, CMV and Epstein-Barr virus, according to a later analysis. In vitro tests confirmed that a few of the cytomegalovirus-associated TCR beta chains recognize cytomegalovirus antigens. A cluster of highly shared sequence variants was judged likely to represent a technical artifact of the sequencing pipeline. When HLA alleles, especially DR and DQ, strongly co-occurred, attributing TCR associations to individual alleles was difficult. In an earlier analysis of some 500 of the donors, most TCR beta V segments were observed in productive rearrangements about 90% or about 30% of the time, broadly matching IMGT annotations. Immune exposure information for the cohort was limited to CMV serostatus. Correlated functional status among segregating V segments might reflect linkage disequilibrium, but an unknown experimental factor could not be ruled out. The 87-base-pair reads could not distinguish some IMGT-functional V segments, including TRBV6-2 and TRBV6-3, so those segments were excluded. In both the original and validation cohorts, the classifier was reported to diagnose cytomegalovirus status with high specificity and sensitivity. In a later genetic analysis, a missense DCLRE1C variant was associated with V-gene and J-gene trimming of TCR beta chains, and the association was replicated in an independent cohort. In a later analysis, HLA-associated TCR beta chains were found to be more clonally expanded and to have lower generation probabilities than equally common non-associated chains. The authors suggested that the approach could potentially be generalized to other disease states and immunological phenotypes. A later analysis found that most CMV-associated TCR beta chains appeared HLA-restricted, with HLA associations seemingly driven largely by CMV exposure.

Libraries were constructed by the immunoSEQ multiplex PCR assay. The multiplex PCR relied on a mix of 60 forward primers for TCR Vbeta segments and 13 reverse primers for TCR Jbeta segments. The CDR3 region of rearranged TCR beta genes was amplified from genomic DNA with a multiplex PCR assay. The Illumina HiSeq System was used to sequence the amplified TCR beta libraries as 87-base-pair reads. As for the authors' bioinformatics: In a later analysis, tens of millions of unique TCR beta chains were counted across the roughly 670 repertoires, and roughly 11 million of these chains were shared by at least two donors. Raw reads were error-corrected and collapsed into unique sequences with a nearest-neighbor algorithm that merged closely related sequences to remove PCR and sequencing errors. Alignment of CDR3 sequences to IMGT reference sequences was used to assign V, D and J gene segments. For a sequence to be retained, at least a six-nucleotide match to both a V gene segment and a J gene segment was required. Rearrangements were called productive when the CDR3 lacked stop codons and stayed in frame with V and J; all others were non-productive. Following IMGT convention, CDR3 was defined as the stretch from the second conserved V-encoded cysteine to the conserved J-encoded phenylalanine. The earlier analysis of some 540 of the donors excluded any sequence lacking an unambiguous match to a single V gene segment. An earlier analysis of 550 to 650 of the donors classified V segments as functional when productive rearrangements were above 56.7% and as segregating when the standard deviation between donors was above 5%. A statistical classification framework was developed to diagnose cytomegalovirus status using the catalog of TCR beta chain sequences. In a later analysis, V and J genes were assigned by comparing TCR nucleotide sequences against IMGT/GENE-DB human TR gene sequences. In a later analysis, CDR3 sequences and most-parsimonious VDJ recombination scenarios were assigned using the TCRdist pipeline. In a later analysis, each TCR beta chain was defined by its CDR3 amino acid sequence together with its V-gene family, and reads lacking a unique V-gene family were excluded. In a later analysis, 450 to 600 highly shared, low-generation-probability nucleotide sequences were removed to address suspected cross-contamination and a sequencing artifact. For each public chain, a later analysis derived a clonal expansion index from normalized ranks of inferred template counts within each repertoire. Generation probabilities in a later analysis came from a VDJ recombination model fitted to out-of-frame rearrangements, and those results were checked against IGoR. In a later analysis, TCR-TCR, TCR-HLA and TCR-CMV co-occurrence was scored with hypergeometric tests, and a repertoire-size bias correction was applied to TCR pairs. To estimate false discovery rates, a later analysis permuted the HLA or CMV assignments 20 times. In a later analysis, co-occurring TCRs were grouped with DBSCAN, and TCRdist sequence similarity was added when clustering was performed within HLA-allele-positive subsets. Repertoires with fewer than 30,000 or more than 120,000 public chains, plus five repertoires with anomalous nucleotide sharing, were excluded from co-occurrence clustering. TCRdb mirrors the immuneACCESS table, restricted to in-frame sequences. Some clones are absent from its copies; in checked studies, under half trace to an unresolved V gene, and the reason for the others is unknown. Clone size and the V and J calls come from that table; the DNA yielded D and trimming. For this sample there are about 160,000 clones; about 73% appear just once. The leading ten clones occupy approximately 3.1% of the sample.

The cohort consisted of approximately 670 healthy bone marrow donors. Cohort members were all nominally healthy when sampled, although unrecorded immune exposures were likely present. The donor was CMV seronegative and was included in the group of approximately 350 seronegative cohort members. Each donor provided a peripheral blood sample, and peripheral blood mononuclear cells were used for TCR beta sequencing. Genomic DNA extraction from the blood cell samples was performed with the Qiagen DNeasy Blood Extraction Kit. V is trimmed back by 4 bases and J by 0 bases, and the junction contains 4 bases that no gene match accounts for. Looking up the germline V gene (reference sequence) yields CDR1 SGHNT and CDR2 YYREEE. Inclusive of the bounding cysteine and phenylalanine, the CDR3 is 16 residues long. The only DNA kept is the CDR3, 48 bases in frame from the first base. Only one count was recorded for this clone. Its antigen remains unidentified. Base qualities are not at hand, and no much larger clone is one base apart.

This receptor was identified in a woman aged 40-49 years in good health and CMV-seronegative. Sequencing was carried out using PBMCs. The chain joins TRBV5-4 to TRBJ1-6, and TRBD1 matches 7 of the central bases. The DNA sequence follows: TGTGCCAGCAGCCCACAGGGGAGCTCCTATAATTCACCCCTCCACTTT. This sequence encodes CASSPQGSSYNSPLHF.